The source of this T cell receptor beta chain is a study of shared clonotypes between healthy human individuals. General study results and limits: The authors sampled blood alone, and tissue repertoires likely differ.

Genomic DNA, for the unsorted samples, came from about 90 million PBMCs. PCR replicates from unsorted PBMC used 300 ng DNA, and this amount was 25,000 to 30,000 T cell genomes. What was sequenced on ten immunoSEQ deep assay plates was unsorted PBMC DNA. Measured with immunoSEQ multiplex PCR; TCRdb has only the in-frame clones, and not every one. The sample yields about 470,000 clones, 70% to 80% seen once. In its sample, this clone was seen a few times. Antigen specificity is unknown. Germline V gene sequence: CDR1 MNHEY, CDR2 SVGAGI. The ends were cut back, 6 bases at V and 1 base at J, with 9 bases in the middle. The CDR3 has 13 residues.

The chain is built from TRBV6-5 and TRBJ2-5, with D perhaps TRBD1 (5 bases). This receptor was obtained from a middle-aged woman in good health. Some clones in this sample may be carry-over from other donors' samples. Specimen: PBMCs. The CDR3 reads CASSRQIQETQYF. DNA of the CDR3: TGTGCCAGCAGCCGACAGATCCAAGAGACCCAGTACTTC.